This is a list of T cell receptor beta chains from one sample in a study of CD8+ T cells in alopecia areata. Assay used: immunoSEQ multiplex PCR; TCRdb lists only in-frame clones, some missing. There are about 130,000 clones in the sample; approximately 53% occur only once, and less than 5.5% lies in the top ten. The input for sequencing was CD4+ T cells sorted from blood, taken at week 0. The receptors were sampled from a human donor with alopecia areata. The CDR3 runs from the conserved cysteine through the conserved F or W. D genes are given only for firm matches. The size field is filled for only some rows; it gives once, few, many or a size class.

d_gene | abundance | j_gene | v_gene | CDR3nt | CDR3aa
NA | few | TRBJ2-1 | TRBV6-5 | TGTGCCAGCAGTTACTCGAGGTTCCCGACACTTAATGAGCAGTTCTTC | CASSYSRFPTLNEQFF
TRBD2 | NA | TRBJ2-2 | TRBV27 | TGTGCCAGCAGTCACCTGACTAGCTTCATGGCCGGGGAGCTGTTTTTT | CASSHLTSFMAGELFF
TRBD1 | NA | TRBJ1-1 | TRBV5-1 | TGCGCCAGCTACGGACAGGCGGACACTGAAGCTTTCTTT | CASYGQADTEAFF
NA | NA | TRBJ2-5 | TRBV5-4 | TGTGCCAGCAGCTTGGAGGCACTACAAGAGACCCAGTACTTC | CASSLEALQETQYF
NA | NA | TRBJ1-2 | TRBV5-1 | TGCGCCAGCAGCTTGGGACTGGTGGTGGATGGCTACACCTTC | CASSLGLVVDGYTF
NA | once | TRBJ2-1 | TRBV10-3 | TGTGCCATGAAGGGGGACAACGCGAGCTCCTACAATGAGCAGTTCTTC | CAMKGDNASSYNEQFF
NA | NA | TRBJ2-7 | TRBV25-1 | TGTGCCAGCAGAGGGGCCACCTCCTACGAGCAGTACTTC | CASRGATSYEQYF
NA | NA | TRBJ2-3 | TRBV5-1 | TGCGCCAGCAGCTTGGCCGCGGTTGAAGATACGCAGTATTTT | CASSLAAVEDTQYF
NA | NA | TRBJ1-2 | TRBV7-2 | TGTGCCAGCAGCCTAAAGGCCCCCCGCTATGGCTACACCTTC | CASSLKAPRYGYTF
NA | NA | TRBJ2-7 | TRBV5-1 | TGCGCCAGCAGCTTGGCCCCCCCGACAGGTGCCTCGGGGGAGCAGTACTTC | CASSLAPPTGASGEQYF
TRBD1 | NA | TRBJ1-1 | TRBV18 | TGTGCCAGCTCACCTTCACTGGCCGGGACAGGTGGATTTACTGAAGCTTTCTTT | CASSPSLAGTGGFTEAFF
NA | few | TRBJ2-5 | TRBV29-1 | TGCAGCGCCCTGGCCGTCCAAGAGACCCAGTACTTC | CSALAVQETQYF
NA | NA | TRBJ2-1 | TRBV4-2 | TGTGCCAGCAGCCAAGAGTTAGTGACTAGAAATGAGCAGTTCTTC | CASSQELVTRNEQFF
TRBD1 | many | TRBJ2-7 | TRBV29-1 | TGCAGCGTTGGGACAGGATGGGGCGAGCAGTACTTC | CSVGTGWGEQYF
NA | NA | TRBJ2-3 | TRBV7-2 | TGTGCCAGCAGCCCAGGGCTAGAGGCAGATACGCAGTATTTT | CASSPGLEADTQYF
TRBD1 | NA | TRBJ2-7 | TRBV5-6 | TGTGCCAGCAGCTTGTTTGACAGGGCTTACGAGCAGTACTTC | CASSLFDRAYEQYF
TRBD1 | few | TRBJ1-2 | TRBV7-2 | TGTGCCAGCAGCGCACGGACAGGGGGCCTTTATGGCTACACCTTC | CASSARTGGLYGYTF
NA | NA | TRBJ2-7 | TRBV4-2 | TGTGCCAGCAGCCAAGATATAGTTTTAGAGCAGTACTTC | CASSQDIVLEQYF
TRBD1 | NA | TRBJ2-2 | TRBV2 | TGTGCCAGCAGTGGAAACTCGTGGACAGGGGGCATCGGGGAGCTGTTTTTT | CASSGNSWTGGIGELFF
NA | NA | TRBJ1-2 | TRBV18 | TGTGCCAGCTCACCACCGGGAGCTAACTATGGCTACACCTTC | CASSPPGANYGYTF
TRBD2 | NA | TRBJ2-3 | TRBV5-8 | TGTGCCAGCAGCTTGGGAGCGGGGCCTTTCACAGATACGCAGTATTTT | CASSLGAGPFTDTQYF
NA | NA | TRBJ1-5 | TRBV15 | TGTGCCACCAGCAGAGCCAAGTACAATCAGCCCCAGCATTTT | CATSRAKYNQPQHF
NA | NA | TRBJ2-1 | TRBV7-9 | TGTGCCAGTACGCTTGGCACGGCGGATGAGCAGTTCTTC | CASTLGTADEQFF
NA | NA | TRBJ1-2 | TRBV7-3 | TGTGCCAGCAGCTTACAGGGGCGCGGTGGCTACACCTTC | CASSLQGRGGYTF
NA | NA | TRBJ2-1 | TRBV25-1 | TGTGCCAGCAGTGAAAGGATTCTGGACAATGAGCAGTTCTTC | CASSERILDNEQFF
TRBD1 | NA | TRBJ2-5 | TRBV5-4 | TGTGCCAGCAGCAGGGCCGGGACAGAGGAAGAGACCCAGTACTTC | CASSRAGTEEETQYF
TRBD1 | few | TRBJ1-1 | TRBV20-1 | TGCAGTGCTAGATATGACAGGGTGACTTTCTTT | CSARYDRVTFF